This TCR beta chain derives from a study of cytomegalovirus exposure and HLA in healthy donors. Across the study: From donors who were HLA-typed, an early data release held 75 million to 85 million unique TCRs. Among several hundred genotyped donors, around 80% fell in the Caucasian-associated ancestry cluster. Whole-study results and caveats: Presence/absence analysis assumed near-uniform sequencing depth across donors.

PCR was performed using 60 Vbeta and 13 Jbeta primers. Profiling relied on immunoSEQ multiplex PCR, and the TCRdb table lists in-frame clones only, not all of them. The data contain roughly 140,000 clones, roughly three quarters of them singletons. Only one count was recorded for this clone. Its antigen is unidentified. Germline CDR1 GTSNPN, CDR2 SVGIG (reference sequence). Trimming left V 0 bases short and J 0 bases short, with 6 bases between. The CDR3 consists of 14 residues. This TCR was sampled from a female donor in good health and CMV-seronegative. The chain recombines TRBV30 with TRBJ1-5, with TRBD1 as a possible D gene (5 bases). Sequenced sample: PBMCs. The chain's CDR3 is CAWSVQASNQPQHF. The CDR3 DNA follows: TGTGCCTGGAGTGTACAGGCTAGCAATCAGCCCCAGCATTTT.